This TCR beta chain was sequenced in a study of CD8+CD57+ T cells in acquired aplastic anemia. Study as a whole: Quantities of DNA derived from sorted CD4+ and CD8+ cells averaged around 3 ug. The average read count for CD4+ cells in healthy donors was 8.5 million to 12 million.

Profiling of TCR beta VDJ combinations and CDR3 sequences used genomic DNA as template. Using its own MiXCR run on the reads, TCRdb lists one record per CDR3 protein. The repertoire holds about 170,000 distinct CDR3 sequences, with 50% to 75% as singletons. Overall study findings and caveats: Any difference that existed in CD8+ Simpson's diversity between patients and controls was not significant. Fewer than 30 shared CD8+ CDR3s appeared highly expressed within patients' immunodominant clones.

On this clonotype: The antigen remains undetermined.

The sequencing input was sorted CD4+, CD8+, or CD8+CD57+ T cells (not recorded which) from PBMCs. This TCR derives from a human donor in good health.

Here the CDR3 DNA reads TGTGCCAGCATCCCATTCGGGGTCCAAAATGAGCAGTTCTTC. Translating gives CASIPFGVQNEQFF. The genes are TRBV7-8 and TRBJ2-1, with D possibly being TRBD2 (5 bases). The V end lost 7 bases, the J end lost 7 bases, and 17 bases lay between the germline ends. There are 14 residues in the CDR3. Germline CDR1 is SGHVS and CDR2 is FQNEAQ.